One T cell receptor beta chain is described in this entry. Its target is unknown. This sample is drawn from a study of T cell responses to AZD1222 COVID-19 vaccine. Trimming removed 1 base at V and 0 bases at J, with 5 bases between. The germline V gene has CDR1 SGHTS and CDR2 YDEGEE. This CDR3 has 14 amino acids. TCRdb's table, derived via immunoSEQ multiplex PCR, lists solely in-frame clones and lacks some. The table records some 170,000 clones, 90% to 95% of them present only once. Pooled in the analysis were second doses at about 4 or about 12 weeks. Findings and limits, study-wide: All repertoire sampling was performed exclusively after the peak T cell response.

The clonotype was recovered from an adult who received the AZD1222 COVID-19 vaccine. The chain couples TRBV5-8 to TRBJ2-1; the D gene is possibly TRBD2 (5 bases). The sequencing used peripheral blood, collected 28 days after the second AZD1222 dose. DNA for the CDR3: TGTGCCAGCAGCTTGAGCGGCTCCTACAATGAGCAGTTCTTC. This codes for CASSLSGSYNEQFF.